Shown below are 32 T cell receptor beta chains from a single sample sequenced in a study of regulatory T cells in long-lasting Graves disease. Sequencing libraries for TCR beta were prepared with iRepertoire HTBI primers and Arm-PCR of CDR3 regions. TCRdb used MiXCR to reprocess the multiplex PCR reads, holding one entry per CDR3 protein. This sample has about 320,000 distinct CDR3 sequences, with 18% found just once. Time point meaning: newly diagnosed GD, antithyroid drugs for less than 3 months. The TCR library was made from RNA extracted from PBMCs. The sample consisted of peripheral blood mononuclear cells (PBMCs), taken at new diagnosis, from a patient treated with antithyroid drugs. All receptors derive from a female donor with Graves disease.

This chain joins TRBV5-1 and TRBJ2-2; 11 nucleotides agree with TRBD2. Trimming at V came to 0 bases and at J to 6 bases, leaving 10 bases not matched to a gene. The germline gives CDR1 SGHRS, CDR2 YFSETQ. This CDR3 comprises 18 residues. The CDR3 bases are TGCGCCAGCAGCTTGGGCCTAGCGGGAGGAGCTGGGTCCGGGGAGCTGTTTTTT. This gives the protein CASSLGLAGGAGSGELFF.

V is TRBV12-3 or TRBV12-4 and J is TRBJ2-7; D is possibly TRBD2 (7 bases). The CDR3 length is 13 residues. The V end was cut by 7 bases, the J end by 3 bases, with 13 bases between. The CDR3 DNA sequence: TGTGCCAGCACCCGAGGGGGGGTCTACGAGCAGTACTTC. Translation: CASTRGGVYEQYF.

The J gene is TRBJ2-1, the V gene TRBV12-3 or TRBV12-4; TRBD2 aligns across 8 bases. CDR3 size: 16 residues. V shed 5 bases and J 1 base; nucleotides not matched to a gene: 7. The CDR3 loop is CASSPSAGVSYNEQFF. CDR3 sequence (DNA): TGTGCCAGCAGTCCATCAGCGGGAGTTTCCTACAATGAGCAGTTCTTC.

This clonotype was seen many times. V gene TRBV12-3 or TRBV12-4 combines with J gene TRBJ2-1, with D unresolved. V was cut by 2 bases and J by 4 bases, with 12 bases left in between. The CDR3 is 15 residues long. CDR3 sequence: CASSLTGLVYNEQFF. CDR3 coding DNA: TGTGCCAGCAGTTTAACTGGGCTAGTATACAATGAGCAGTTCTTC.

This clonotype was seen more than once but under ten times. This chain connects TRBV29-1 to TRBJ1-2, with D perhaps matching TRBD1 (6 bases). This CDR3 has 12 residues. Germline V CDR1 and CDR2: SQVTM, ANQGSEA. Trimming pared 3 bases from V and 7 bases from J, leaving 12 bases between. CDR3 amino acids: CSVEAGDGGYTF. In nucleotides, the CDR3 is TGCAGCGTTGAGGCAGGGGACGGTGGCTACACCTTC.

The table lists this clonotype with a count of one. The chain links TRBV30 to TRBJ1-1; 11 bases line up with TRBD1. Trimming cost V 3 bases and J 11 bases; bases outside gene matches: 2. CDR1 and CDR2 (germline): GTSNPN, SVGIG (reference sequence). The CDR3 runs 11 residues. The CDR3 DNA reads TGTGCCTGGAGCGGACAGGGGGCTGCTTTCTTT. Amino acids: CAWSGQGAAFF.

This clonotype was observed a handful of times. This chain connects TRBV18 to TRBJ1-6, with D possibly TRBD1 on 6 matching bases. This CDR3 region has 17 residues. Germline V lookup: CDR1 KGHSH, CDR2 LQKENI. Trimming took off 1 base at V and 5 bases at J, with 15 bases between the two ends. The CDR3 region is CASSPRGQGPNNSPLHF. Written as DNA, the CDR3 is TGTGCCAGCTCACCACGGGGTCAGGGGCCTAATAATTCACCCCTCCACTTT.

This chain's CDR3 is CASGRTGDGELFF. The CDR3, as DNA: TGTGCCAGCGGACGGACAGGGGACGGGGAGCTGTTTTTT. The chain links TRBV27 to TRBJ2-2; 9 nucleotides line up with TRBD1. Unmatched junction bases numbered 5, after V lost 8 bases and J lost 7 bases. Per the germline V gene, CDR1 is MNHEY and CDR2 is SMNVEV (reference sequence). The CDR3 extends over 13 amino acids.

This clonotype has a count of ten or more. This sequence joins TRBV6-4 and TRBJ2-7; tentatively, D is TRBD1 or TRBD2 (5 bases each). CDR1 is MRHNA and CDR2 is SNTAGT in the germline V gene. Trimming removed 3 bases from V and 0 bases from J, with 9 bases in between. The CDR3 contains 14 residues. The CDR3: CASSEGEGSYEQYF. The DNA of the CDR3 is TGTGCCAGCAGTGAGGGGGAAGGCTCCTACGAGCAGTACTTC.

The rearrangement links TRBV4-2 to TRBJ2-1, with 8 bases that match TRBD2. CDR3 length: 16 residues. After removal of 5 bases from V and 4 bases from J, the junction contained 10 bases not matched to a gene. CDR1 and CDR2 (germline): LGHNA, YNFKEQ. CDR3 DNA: TGTGCCAGCAGCGCCCTCGGTGCGGGAGGATACAATGAGCAGTTCTTC. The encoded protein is CASSALGAGGYNEQFF.

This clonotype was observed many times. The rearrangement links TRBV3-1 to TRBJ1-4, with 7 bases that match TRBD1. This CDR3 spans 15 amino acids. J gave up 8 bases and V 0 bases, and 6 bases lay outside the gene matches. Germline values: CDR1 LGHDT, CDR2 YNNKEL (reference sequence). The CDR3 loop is CASSQDRQGFEKLFF. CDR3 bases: TGTGCCAGCAGCCAAGATAGACAGGGTTTCGAAAAACTGTTTTTT.

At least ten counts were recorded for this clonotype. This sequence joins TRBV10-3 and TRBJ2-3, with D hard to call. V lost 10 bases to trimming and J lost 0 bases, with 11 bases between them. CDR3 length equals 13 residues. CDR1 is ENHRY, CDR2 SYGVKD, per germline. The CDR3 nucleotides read TGTGCCACCTCTGCCGCTAGCACAGATACGCAGTATTTT. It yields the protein CATSAASTDTQYF.

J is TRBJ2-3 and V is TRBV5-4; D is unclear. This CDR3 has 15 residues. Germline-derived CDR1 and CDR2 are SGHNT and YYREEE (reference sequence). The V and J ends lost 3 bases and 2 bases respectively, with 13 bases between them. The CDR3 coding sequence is TGTGCCAGCAGCTCCCGGTCTACACACACAGATACGCAGTATTTT. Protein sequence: CASSSRSTHTDTQYF.

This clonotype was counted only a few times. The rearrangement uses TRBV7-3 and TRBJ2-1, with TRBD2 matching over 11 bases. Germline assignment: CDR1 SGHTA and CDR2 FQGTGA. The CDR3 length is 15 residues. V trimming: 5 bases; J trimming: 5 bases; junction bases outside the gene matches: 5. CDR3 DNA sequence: TGTGCCAGCAGCCAACTAGCGGGAGTACACAATGAGCAGTTCTTC. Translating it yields CASSQLAGVHNEQFF.

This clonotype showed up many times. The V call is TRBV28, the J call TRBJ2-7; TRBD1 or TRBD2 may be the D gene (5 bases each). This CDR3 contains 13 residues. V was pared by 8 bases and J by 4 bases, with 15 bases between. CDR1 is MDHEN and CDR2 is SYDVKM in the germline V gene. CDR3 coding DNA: TGTGCCAGCCTCCCCAATGGGGGTTACGAGCAGTACTTC. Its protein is CASLPNGGYEQYF. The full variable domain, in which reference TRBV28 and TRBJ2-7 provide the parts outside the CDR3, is DVKVTQSSRYLVKRTGEKVFLECVQDMDHENMFWYRQDPGLGLRLIYFSYDVKMKEKGDIPEGYSVSREKKERFSLILESASTNQTSMYLCASLPNGGYEQYFGPGTRLTVT.

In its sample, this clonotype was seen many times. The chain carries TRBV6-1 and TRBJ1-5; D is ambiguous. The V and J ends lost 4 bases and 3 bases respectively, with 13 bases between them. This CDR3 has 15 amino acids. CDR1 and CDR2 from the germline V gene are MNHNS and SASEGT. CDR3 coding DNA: TGTGCCAGCAGTGCCTATTGGTTGGACAATCAGCCCCAGCATTTT. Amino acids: CASSAYWLDNQPQHF.

The CDR3 DNA follows: TGTGCCAGCAGCCTTCAAGGGACAGGGCAGGAGCAGTACTTC. Protein: CASSLQGTGQEQYF. The chain employs TRBV16 and TRBJ2-7; the match to TRBD1 covers 9 bases. Germline V gene data show CDR1 as KGHSY and CDR2 as FQNENV. CDR3 size: 14 residues. With V trimmed by 4 bases and J by 7 bases, 8 bases remained unmatched.

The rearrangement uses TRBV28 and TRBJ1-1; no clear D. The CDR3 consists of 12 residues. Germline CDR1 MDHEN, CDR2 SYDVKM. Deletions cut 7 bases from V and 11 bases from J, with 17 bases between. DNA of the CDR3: TGTGCCAGCACCCTCCCTGGAAGGGTTGCTTTCTTT. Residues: CASTLPGRVAFF.

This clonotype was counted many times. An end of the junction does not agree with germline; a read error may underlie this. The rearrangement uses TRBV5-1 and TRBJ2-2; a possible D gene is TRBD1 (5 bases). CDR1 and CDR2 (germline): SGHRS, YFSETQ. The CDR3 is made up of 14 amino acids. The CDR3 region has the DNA TGTGCCAGCAGTGCCAGGGTCGACACCGGGGAGCTGTTTTTT. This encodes CASSARVDTGELFF.

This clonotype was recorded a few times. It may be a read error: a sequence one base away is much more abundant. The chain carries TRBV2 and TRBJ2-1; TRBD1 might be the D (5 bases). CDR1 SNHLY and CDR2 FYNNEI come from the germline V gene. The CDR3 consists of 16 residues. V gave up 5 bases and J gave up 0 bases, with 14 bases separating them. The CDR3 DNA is TGTGCCAGCAGTTACGCCGGACACAGCTCCTACAATGAGCAGTTCTTC. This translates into CASSYAGHSSYNEQFF. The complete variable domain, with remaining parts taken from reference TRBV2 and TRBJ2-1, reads EPEVTQTPSHQVTQMGQEVILRCVPISNHLYFYWYRQILGQKVEFLVSFYNNEISEKSEIFDDQFSVERPDGSNFTLKIRSTKLEDSAMYFCASSYAGHSSYNEQFFGPGTRLTVL.

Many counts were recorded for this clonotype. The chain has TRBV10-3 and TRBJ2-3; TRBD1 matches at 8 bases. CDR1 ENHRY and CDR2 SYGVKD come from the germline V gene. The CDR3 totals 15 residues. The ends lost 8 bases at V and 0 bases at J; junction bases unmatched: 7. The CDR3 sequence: CAIGGQAISTDTQYF. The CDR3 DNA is TGTGCCATCGGGGGACAGGCGATAAGCACAGATACGCAGTATTTT.

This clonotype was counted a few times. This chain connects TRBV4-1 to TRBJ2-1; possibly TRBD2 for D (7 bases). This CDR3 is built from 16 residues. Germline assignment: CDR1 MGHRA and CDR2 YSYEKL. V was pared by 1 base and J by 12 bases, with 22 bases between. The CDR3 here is CASSQVSGGGGRWQFF. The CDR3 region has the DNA TGCGCCAGCAGCCAAGTGTCGGGGGGCGGCGGTAGGTGGCAGTTCTTC.

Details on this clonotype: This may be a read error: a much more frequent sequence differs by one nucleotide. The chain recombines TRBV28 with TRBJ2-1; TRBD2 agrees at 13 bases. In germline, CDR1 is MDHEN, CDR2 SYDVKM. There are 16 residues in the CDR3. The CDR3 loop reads CVSSSPGTSGNNEQFF. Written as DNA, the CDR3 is TGTGTCAGCAGTTCGCCCGGGACTAGCGGGAACAATGAGCAGTTCTTC.

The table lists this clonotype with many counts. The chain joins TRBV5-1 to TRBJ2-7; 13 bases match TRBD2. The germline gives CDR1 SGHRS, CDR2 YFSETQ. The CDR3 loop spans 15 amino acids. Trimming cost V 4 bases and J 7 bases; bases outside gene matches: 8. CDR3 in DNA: TGCGCCAGCAGCGCCGGACTAGCGGGAGTGAGGGAGCAGTACTTC. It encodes CASSAGLAGVREQYF.

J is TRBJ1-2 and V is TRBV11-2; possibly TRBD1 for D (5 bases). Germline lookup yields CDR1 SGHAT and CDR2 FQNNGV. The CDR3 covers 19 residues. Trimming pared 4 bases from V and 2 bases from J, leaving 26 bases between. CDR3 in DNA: TGTGCCAGCAGCTCTAACTTAAGGAAGGCAGGGACGTCGAACTATGGCTACACCTTC. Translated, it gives CASSSNLRKAGTSNYGYTF.

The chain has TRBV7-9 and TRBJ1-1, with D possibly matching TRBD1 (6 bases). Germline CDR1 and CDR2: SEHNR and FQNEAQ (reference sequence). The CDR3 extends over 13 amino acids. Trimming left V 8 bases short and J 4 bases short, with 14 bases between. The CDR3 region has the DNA TGTGCCAGCGGGTCGTTAGGGGGCACTGAAGCTTTCTTT. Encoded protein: CASGSLGGTEAFF.

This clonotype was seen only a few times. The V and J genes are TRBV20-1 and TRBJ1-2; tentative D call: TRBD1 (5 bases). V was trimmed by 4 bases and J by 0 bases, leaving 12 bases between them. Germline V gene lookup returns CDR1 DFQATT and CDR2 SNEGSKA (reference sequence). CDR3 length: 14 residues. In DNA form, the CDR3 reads TGCAGTGCTACAGACAGCCCAGCTAACTATGGCTACACCTTC. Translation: CSATDSPANYGYTF.

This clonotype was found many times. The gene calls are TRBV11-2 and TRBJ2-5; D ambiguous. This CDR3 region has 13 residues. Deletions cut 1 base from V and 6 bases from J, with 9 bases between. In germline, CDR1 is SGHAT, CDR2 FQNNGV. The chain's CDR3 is CASSLGFVKTQYF. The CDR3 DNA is TGTGCCAGCAGCTTAGGGTTCGTTAAGACCCAGTACTTC.

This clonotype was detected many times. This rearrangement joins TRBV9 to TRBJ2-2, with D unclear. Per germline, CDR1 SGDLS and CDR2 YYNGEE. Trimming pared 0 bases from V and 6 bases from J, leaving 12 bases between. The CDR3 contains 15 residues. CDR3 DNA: TGTGCCAGCAGCGTAGTCCCCCAGGTTGCCGGGGAGCTGTTTTTT. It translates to CASSVVPQVAGELFF.

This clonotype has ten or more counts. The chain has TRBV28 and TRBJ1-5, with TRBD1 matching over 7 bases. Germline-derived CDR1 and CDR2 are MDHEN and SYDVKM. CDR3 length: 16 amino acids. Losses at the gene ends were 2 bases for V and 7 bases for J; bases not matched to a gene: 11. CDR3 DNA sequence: TGTGCCAGCAGTTTAGGGACAGAGGGGGGTCGACAGCCCCAGCATTTT. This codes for CASSLGTEGGRQPQHF. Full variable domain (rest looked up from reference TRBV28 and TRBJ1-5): DVKVTQSSRYLVKRTGEKVFLECVQDMDHENMFWYRQDPGLGLRLIYFSYDVKMKEKGDIPEGYSVSREKKERFSLILESASTNQTSMYLCASSLGTEGGRQPQHFGDGTRLSIL.

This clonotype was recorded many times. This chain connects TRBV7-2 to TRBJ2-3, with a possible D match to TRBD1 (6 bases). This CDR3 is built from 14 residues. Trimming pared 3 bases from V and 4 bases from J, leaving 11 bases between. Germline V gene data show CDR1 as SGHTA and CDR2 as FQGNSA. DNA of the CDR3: TGTGCCAGCAGCTTTCGACAGGTAGCAGATACGCAGTATTTT. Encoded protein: CASSFRQVADTQYF.

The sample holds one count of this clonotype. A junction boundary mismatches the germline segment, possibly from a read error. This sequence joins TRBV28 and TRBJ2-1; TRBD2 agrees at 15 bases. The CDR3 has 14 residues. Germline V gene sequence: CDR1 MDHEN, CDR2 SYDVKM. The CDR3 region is CASSSGLAGGLLCF. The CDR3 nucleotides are TGTGCCAGCAGTTCGGGACTAGCGGGGGGCCTCCTTTGTTTC.